This entry describes one T cell receptor beta chain. Its antigen is currently not known. Per-base quality was not reported, and no clone a single base away is much larger than it. This entry is derived from a study of blood T cell repertoires in COVID-19 (dated by TCRdb to the early 2020s). Describing the broader study: Collaborator samples came from the United States, Italy and Spain and covered acute and convalescent phases of COVID-19. The material from the prospective study consisted of cDNA or gDNA derived from T cells, B-cell-depleted T cells, or PBMCs. Deeply sampled blood TCRbeta repertoires from subjects exposed to, actively infected with, or recovered from COVID-19 were included in the dataset. The repertoires were made available in a free public database intended to serve as a resource for research on the immune response to SARS-CoV-2. The samples were drawn from the first 160 participants of the ongoing ImmuneRACE study and from 950 to 1,500 subjects provided by 6 global collaborators. The sample metadata nearly always contained a de-identified subject ID, COVID-19 status, age in years and sex. Where HLA class I and class II types were available, the types were taken from metadata supplied by the sample provider, not from assay-based typing. On the study overall, not on this receptor specifically: How much clinical and demographic metadata was included differed by source and by participant, and the metadata was provided uncurated.

The V end loses 4 bases and the J end loses 1 base, and a stretch of 4 bases separates them. From its cysteine to its phenylalanine, the CDR3 spans 12 amino acids. Just CDR3 DNA is preserved here, 36 bases in frame from base 1. The germline V gene (reference sequence) provides CDR1 LGHDT and CDR2 YNNKEL. Enrolling through a virtual design, the prospective study's participants ranged in age from roughly 18 to 100 years and lived across 20 to 30 United States geographic areas. In the prospective study, participants were assigned to cohorts based on the clinical history participants reported in a screening survey and a study questionnaire. Recovered participants in ImmuneRACE Cohort 3 were defined as having two consecutive negative NP/OP PCR tests, clearance from a healthcare professional, or resolution of symptoms. Each participant in the prospective study had whole blood, serum and a nasopharyngeal or oropharyngeal swab collected by mobile phlebotomists. Over a roughly 2-month period, participants in the prospective study had the option of providing additional blood draws and questionnaires. Before DNA extraction, blood samples from the prospective study were shipped at room temperature or frozen.

The immunoSEQ Assay, a bias-controlled multiplex PCR, was used to amplify TCRbeta CDR3 regions from genomic DNA. As for the original processing: Within the assay, amplification of reference gene primers was used to estimate how many nucleated cells each sample contained. Sequence reads were collapsed and filtered to measure the absolute abundance of every unique TCRbeta CDR3 rearrangement. For each sample, productive Simpson clonality was calculated as the square root of Simpson's diversity index over productive rearrangements. TCRdb retrieved this table from immuneACCESS and kept in-frame rearrangements only. Not all clones are present; in checked studies, unresolved V genes account for under half, and no reason is known for the remainder. D and trimming were read from the DNA, whereas the V and J calls and clone size are those reported in that table. The sample yields about 330,000 clones; over 70% were counted once. More than 5% of the sample is taken by the ten largest.

The V gene is TRBV3-1 (or the pseudogene TRBV3-2) and the J gene is TRBJ1-1, with the D gene not confidently named. Sequencing input: PBMCs or T cells enriched from blood (not recorded which). The sequence was collected from a man aged 25 to 40 who had recovered from COVID-19. The sequenced DNA: TGTGCCAGCAGCCGCGGGAACACTGAAGCTTTCTTT. Its translation reads: CASSRGNTEAFF.